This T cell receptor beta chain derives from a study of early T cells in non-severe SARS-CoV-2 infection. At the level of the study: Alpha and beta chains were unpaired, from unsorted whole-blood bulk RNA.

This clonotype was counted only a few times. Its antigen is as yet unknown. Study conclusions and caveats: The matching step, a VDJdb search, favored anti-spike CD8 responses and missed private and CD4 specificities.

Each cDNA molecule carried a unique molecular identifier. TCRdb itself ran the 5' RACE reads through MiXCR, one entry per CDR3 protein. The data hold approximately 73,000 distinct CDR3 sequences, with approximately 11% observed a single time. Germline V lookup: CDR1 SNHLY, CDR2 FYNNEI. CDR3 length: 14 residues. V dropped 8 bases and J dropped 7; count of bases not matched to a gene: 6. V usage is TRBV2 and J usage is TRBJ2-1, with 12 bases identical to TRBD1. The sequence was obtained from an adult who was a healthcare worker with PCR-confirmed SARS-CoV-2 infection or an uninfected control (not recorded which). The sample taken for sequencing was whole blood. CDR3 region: CASEGTGGFNEQFF. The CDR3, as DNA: TGTGCCAGCGAGGGGACAGGGGGCTTTAATGAGCAGTTCTTC.